The clone carrying this T cell receptor beta chain is a singleton in its sample. The data originate from a study of blood T cell repertoires in COVID-19. Germline lookup yields CDR1 GTSNPN and CDR2 SVGIG (reference sequence). The CDR3 has 13 amino acids. The V end was cut by 7 bases, the J end by 3 bases, with 14 bases between. Original data processing: Amplification with reference gene primers provided the estimates of nucleated cell counts. Method: immunoSEQ multiplex PCR; TCRdb's copy keeps in-frame clones and lacks some. The DNA gave D and trimming, while V, J and clone size come from that table. Found here are some 200,000 clones, around 90% of them singletons; the top ten hold approximately 0.5%.

This TCR was sampled from a man in his fifties or sixties with acute or convalescent COVID-19. Specimen: peripheral blood. The chain has TRBV30 and TRBJ2-3, with D perhaps TRBD2 (5 bases). The CDR3 DNA reads TGTGCCTCGATACGGGGTGGGACAGATACGCAGTATTTT. It yields the protein CASIRGGTDTQYF.